A single sample is the source of the 5 T cell receptor beta chains below, sequenced in a study of cytomegalovirus exposure and HLA in healthy donors. Clones were read by immunoSEQ multiplex PCR, and TCRdb kept only the in-frame ones, dropping some. The sample shows 65,000 to 75,000 clones, almost 95% of them seen only once. Sequenced sample: PBMCs. The origin of the receptors is a young man in good health and CMV-seropositive.

This rearrangement joins TRBV7-3 to TRBJ2-1, with a tentative D call TRBD2 (5 bases). CDR3 length: 15 residues. Germline values: CDR1 SGHTA, CDR2 FQGTGA. Trimming took 1 base from V and 6 from J, leaving 13 bases between them. The CDR3 bases are TGTGCCAGCAGCTTAAGCGGCGGGCGCTTCAATGAGCAGTTCTTC. Amino acids: CASSLSGGRFNEQFF.

This clone appeared a single time. This sample also contains other DNA sequences that code for the same CDR3. The rearrangement uses TRBV5-1 and TRBJ2-1, with 9 nucleotides matching TRBD2. Germline trimming cut 3 bases from V and 3 bases from J; bases unmatched to any gene: 4. This CDR3 contains 15 residues. CDR1 is SGHRS, CDR2 YFSETQ, per germline. The CDR3 region is CASSSGLADYNEQFF. The CDR3 DNA sequence: TGCGCCAGCAGCTCGGGACTAGCTGACTACAATGAGCAGTTCTTC. Full variable domain (outside the CDR3, taken from reference TRBV5-1 and TRBJ2-1): KAGVTQTPRYLIKTRGQQVTLSCSPISGHRSVSWYQQTPGQGLQFLFEYFSETQRNKGNFPGRFSGRQFSNSRSEMNVSTLELGDSALYLCASSSGLADYNEQFFGPGTRLTVL.

The genes are TRBV6-5 and TRBJ1-4; 9 nucleotides agree with TRBD1. Unmatched junction bases numbered 3, after V lost 6 bases and J lost 1 base. The CDR3 is made up of 15 amino acids. Germline assignment: CDR1 MNHEY and CDR2 SVGAGI. The CDR3 DNA reads as TGTGCCAGCAGGAAGACAGGGGGAACTAATGAAAAACTGTTTTTT. Its translation is CASRKTGGTNEKLFF.

This clone was seen only once. This chain joins TRBV27 and TRBJ2-5; weak D call: TRBD2 (5 bases). CDR1 is MNHEY and CDR2 is SMNVEV in the germline V gene (reference sequence). CDR3 length: 13 residues. Trimming took 3 bases from V and 3 from J, leaving 8 bases between them. The CDR3 protein is CASSLWGEETQYF. The CDR3 region has the DNA TGTGCCAGCAGTTTGTGGGGAGAAGAGACCCAGTACTTC.

The genes are TRBV4-2 and TRBJ2-2; TRBD2 matches 10 bases. The V segment lost 0 bases and the J segment 7 bases; nucleotides outside the gene matches: 5. This CDR3 is built from 16 residues. Germline assignment: CDR1 LGHNA and CDR2 YNFKEQ. The CDR3 sequence is CASSQDTSGTGGELFF. DNA of the CDR3: TGTGCCAGCAGCCAAGATACTAGCGGGACGGGCGGGGAGCTGTTTTTT.